This T cell receptor beta chain was captured by sequencing in a study of monozygotic twins with inflammatory bowel disease. Study-level results: Versus healthy twins, IBD patients showed fewer clonotypes shared with others, especially with disease activity. It was in IBD patients that TCRbeta diversity (inverse Simpson) was lower than in healthy co-twins.

About this clonotype: As yet, its antigen is unknown.

Per sample, reverse transcription was split into eight reactions. For each CDR3 protein, TCRdb gives one entry from its re-call of the 5' RACE reads, without DNA. There are around 450,000 distinct CDR3 sequences in the sample, with 2% to 3% held by the top ten. The CDR3 has 15 residues. From germline, CDR1 is SGHDT and CDR2 YYEEEE. The rearrangement uses TRBV5-6 and TRBJ1-3. The sample taken for sequencing was blood. The sequence derives from a human donor with ulcerative colitis or Crohn's disease, or a healthy co-twin of an affected twin (not recorded which). CDR3 residues: CASSLLAGSGNTIYF.